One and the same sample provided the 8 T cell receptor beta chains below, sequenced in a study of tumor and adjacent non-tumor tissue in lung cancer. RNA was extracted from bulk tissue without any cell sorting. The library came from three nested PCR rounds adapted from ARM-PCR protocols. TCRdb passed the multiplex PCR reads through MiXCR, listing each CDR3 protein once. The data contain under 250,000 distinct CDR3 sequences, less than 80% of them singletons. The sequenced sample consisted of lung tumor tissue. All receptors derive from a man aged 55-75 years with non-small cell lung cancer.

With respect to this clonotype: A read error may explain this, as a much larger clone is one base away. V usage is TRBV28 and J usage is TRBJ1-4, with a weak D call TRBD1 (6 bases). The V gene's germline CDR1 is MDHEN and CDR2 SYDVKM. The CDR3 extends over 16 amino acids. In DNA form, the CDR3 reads TGTGTCAGCAGTTCCCCCGCGGGGGCGCGGGGTGAAAAACTGTTTTTT. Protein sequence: CVSSSPAGARGEKLFF. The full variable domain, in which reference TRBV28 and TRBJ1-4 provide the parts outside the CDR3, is DVKVTQSSRYLVKRTGEKVFLECVQDMDHENMFWYRQDPGLGLRLIYFSYDVKMKEKGDIPEGYSVSREKKERFSLILESASTNQTSMYLCVSSSPAGARGEKLFFGSGTQLSVL.

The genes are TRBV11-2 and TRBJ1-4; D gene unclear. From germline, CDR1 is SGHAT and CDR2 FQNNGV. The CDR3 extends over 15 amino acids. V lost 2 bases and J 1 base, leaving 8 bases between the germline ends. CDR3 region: CASSLSLVTNEKLFF. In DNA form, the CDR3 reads TGTGCCAGCAGCTTATCCCTCGTAACTAATGAAAAACTGTTTTTT.

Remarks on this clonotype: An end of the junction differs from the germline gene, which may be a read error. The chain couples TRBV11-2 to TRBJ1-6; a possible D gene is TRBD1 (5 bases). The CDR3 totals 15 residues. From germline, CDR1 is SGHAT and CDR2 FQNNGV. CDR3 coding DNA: TGTGCCAGCAGGGGTCCGGGACGTAGTGATTCGCCCCTCCACTTT. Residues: CASRGPGRSDSPLHF.

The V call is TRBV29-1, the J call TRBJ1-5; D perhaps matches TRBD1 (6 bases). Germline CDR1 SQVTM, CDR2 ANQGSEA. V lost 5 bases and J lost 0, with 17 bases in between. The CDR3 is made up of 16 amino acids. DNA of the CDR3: TGCAGCGTTTCCTGGGCAGGGGCGGATAGCAATCAGCCCCAGCATTTT. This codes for CSVSWAGADSNQPQHF. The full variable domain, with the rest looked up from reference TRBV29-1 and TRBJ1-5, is SAVISQKPSRDICQRGTSLTIQCQVDSQVTMMFWYRQQPGQSLTLIATANQGSEATYESGFVIDKFPISRPNLTFSTLTVSNMSPEDSSIYLCSVSWAGADSNQPQHFGDGTRLSIL.

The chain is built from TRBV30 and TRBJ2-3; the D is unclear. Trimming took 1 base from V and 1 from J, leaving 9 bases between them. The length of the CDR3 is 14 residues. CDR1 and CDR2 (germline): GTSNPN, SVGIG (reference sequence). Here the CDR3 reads CAWSGGRGTDTQYF. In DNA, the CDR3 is TGTGCCTGGAGTGGTGGGCGCGGCACAGATACGCAGTATTTT.

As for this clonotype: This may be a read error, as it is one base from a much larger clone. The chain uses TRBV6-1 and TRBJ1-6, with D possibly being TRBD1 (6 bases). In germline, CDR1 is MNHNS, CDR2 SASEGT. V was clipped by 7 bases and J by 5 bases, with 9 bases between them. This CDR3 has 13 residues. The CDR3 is CASNRQDNSPLHF. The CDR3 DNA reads TGTGCCAGCAATCGACAGGATAATTCACCCCTCCACTTT.

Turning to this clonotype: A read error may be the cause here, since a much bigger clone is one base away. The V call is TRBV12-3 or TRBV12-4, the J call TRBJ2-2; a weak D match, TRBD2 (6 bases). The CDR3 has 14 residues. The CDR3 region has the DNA TGTGCCAGCTCAACGGTGGGGCGTACGGGGGAGCTGTTATTT. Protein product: CASSTVGRTGELLF.

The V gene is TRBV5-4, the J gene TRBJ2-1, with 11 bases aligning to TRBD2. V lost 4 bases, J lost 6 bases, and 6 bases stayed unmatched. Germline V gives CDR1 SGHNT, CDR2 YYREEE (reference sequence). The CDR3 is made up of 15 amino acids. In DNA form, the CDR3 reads TGTGCCAGCAGCCTGACTAGCGGGACAATCAATGAGCAGTTCTTC. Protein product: CASSLTSGTINEQFF.